One and the same sample provided the 5 T cell receptor beta chains below, sequenced in a study of shared clonotypes between healthy human individuals. Clones were sequenced by immunoSEQ multiplex PCR, and TCRdb holds only the in-frame ones, with some missing. The table includes millions of clones, more than 85% detected once. The sequenced sample consisted of naive CD4+ T cells from PBMCs. Subset reported: CD45RA+ positively selected. The source of these receptors is a man aged 18 to 29 in good health. Some clones in this sample may be carry-over from other donors' samples.

The chain joins TRBV7-3 to TRBJ1-1, with 7 bases matching TRBD1. This CDR3 contains 13 residues. V lost 4 bases and J lost 6; bases outside the gene matches: 5. Germline lookup yields CDR1 SGHTA and CDR2 FQGTGA. This CDR3 is CASSSSQGAEAFF. The CDR3 DNA reads TGTGCCAGCAGCTCGTCGCAGGGGGCTGAAGCTTTCTTT.

The chain uses TRBV7-6 and TRBJ2-7; 13 bases line up with TRBD2. The ends lost 4 bases at V and 6 bases at J; junction bases unmatched: 6. From germline, CDR1 is SGHVS and CDR2 FNYEAQ. The CDR3 has 15 residues. The CDR3, as DNA: TGTGCCAGCAGCTCCGGACTAGCGGGAGTTCGCGAGCAGTACTTC. Amino acids: CASSSGLAGVREQYF.

V and J are TRBV5-1 and TRBJ2-3; no clear D. Trimming left V 4 bases short and J 0 bases short, with 6 bases between. Germline V gene data show CDR1 as SGHRS and CDR2 as YFSETQ. The CDR3 is 13 amino acids. CDR3 in DNA: TGCGCCAGCAGCACAGACAGCACAGATACGCAGTATTTT. Translated, it gives CASSTDSTDTQYF.

Notes on this clone: Other DNA sequences within the sample encode an identical CDR3. The V and J genes are TRBV5-1 and TRBJ1-1; 8 positions agree with TRBD1. V shed 3 bases, J shed 0 bases, and the junction held 1 base outside the gene matches. Per the germline V gene, CDR1 is SGHRS and CDR2 is YFSETQ. CDR3 length equals 14 residues. For the CDR3, the DNA is TGCGCCAGCAGCTCGACAGGGGTGAACACTGAAGCTTTCTTT. Its protein is CASSSTGVNTEAFF.

The count of this clone is one. V is TRBV5-1 and J is TRBJ1-4, with TRBD1 matching 7 bases. This CDR3 is built from 16 residues. V trimming: 2 bases; J trimming: 3 bases; junction bases outside the gene matches: 7. Germline V CDR1 and CDR2: SGHRS, YFSETQ. The chain's CDR3 is CASSFGVRGPNEKLFF. As DNA, the CDR3 is TGCGCCAGCAGCTTTGGGGTGAGGGGGCCTAATGAAAAACTGTTTTTT.